These 11 T cell receptor beta chains share one sample of origin, sequenced in a study of blood T cell repertoires in COVID-19 (dated by TCRdb to the early 2020s). Libraries came from the immunoSEQ multiplex PCR assay. In its TCRdb copy, this immuneACCESS table keeps in-frame sequences only and misses some clones. Where compared with another copy, unresolved V genes explain less than half of these, and the others have no known cause. The sample yields some 70,000 clones; roughly 89% were counted once. Roughly 8% of the sample is in the top ten clones. The sample was peripheral blood. All receptors derive from a man between 45 and 60 years old with active COVID-19.

This rearrangement joins TRBV18 to TRBJ2-7, with 12 bases fitting TRBD2. There are 17 residues in the CDR3. Germline values: CDR1 KGHSH, CDR2 LQKENI. V trimming: 4 bases; J trimming: 0 bases; junction bases outside the gene matches: 7. The DNA for the CDR3 is TGTGCCAGCTCACGACTAGCGGGGGCGATGAGCTCCTACGAGCAGTACTTC. Amino acid sequence: CASSRLAGAMSSYEQYF.

This clone was observed a single time. This chain links TRBV18 with TRBJ1-5; tentative D call: TRBD1 (6 bases). The germline V gene encodes CDR1 KGHSH and CDR2 LQKENI. V gave up 2 bases and J gave up 5 bases, with 13 bases separating them. The CDR3 runs to 15 residues. Here the CDR3 reads CASSPTQGYYQPQHF. CDR3 nucleotides: TGTGCCAGCTCACCAACACAGGGTTACTATCAGCCCCAGCATTTT.

The chain employs TRBV4-1 and TRBJ1-1; the match to TRBD1 covers 8 bases. This CDR3 contains 15 residues. The V and J ends lost 2 bases and 10 bases, in that order; junction bases with no gene match: 12. Germline loops: CDR1 MGHRA, CDR2 YSYEKL. CDR3 amino acids: CASSQNPGQAHLAFF. CDR3 sequence (DNA): TGCGCCAGCAGCCAAAATCCGGGACAGGCACATCTAGCTTTCTTT.

This clone was detected only a few times. This chain connects TRBV5-1 to TRBJ1-2, with a possible D match to TRBD1 (5 bases). Germline assignment: CDR1 SGHRS and CDR2 YFSETQ. The CDR3 is 13 residues long. Trimming took 0 bases from V and 8 from J, leaving 11 bases between them. CDR3 residues: CASSLEGAWGYTF. The DNA for the CDR3 is TGCGCCAGCAGCTTGGAAGGGGCTTGGGGCTACACCTTC.

V gene TRBV19 combines with J gene TRBJ1-2, with 9 bases aligning to TRBD1. This CDR3 region has 12 residues. Germline assignment: CDR1 LNHDA and CDR2 SQIVND (reference sequence). Germline trimming cut 9 bases from V and 6 bases from J; bases unmatched to any gene: 5. The DNA of the CDR3 is TGTGCCAGCCGGACAGGGGCAAATGGCTACACCTTC. Its translation: CASRTGANGYTF.

This chain links TRBV18 with TRBJ2-5; D is perhaps TRBD2 (5 bases). V lost 0 bases to trimming and J lost 4 bases, with 9 bases between them. Looked up from germline, CDR1 is KGHSH and CDR2 is LQKENI. There are 14 residues in the CDR3. CDR3 nucleotide sequence: TGTGCCAGCTCACCACCGGGGAGCAGAGAGACCCAGTACTTC. Translating it yields CASSPPGSRETQYF. Full variable domain (remainder filled in from reference TRBV18 and TRBJ2-5): NAGVMQNPRHLVRRRGQEARLRCSPMKGHSHVYWYRQLPEEGLKFMVYLQKENIIDESGMPKERFSAEFPKEGPSILRIQQVVRGDSAAYFCASSPPGSRETQYFGPGTRLLVL.

This sequence joins TRBV2 and TRBJ1-2, with 12 bases identical to TRBD1. V shed 1 base, J shed 8 bases, and the junction held 8 bases outside the gene matches. CDR3 length: 16 residues. CDR1 and CDR2 from the germline V gene are SNHLY and FYNNEI. The CDR3 reads CASSEEGTGGVFGYTF. CDR3 coding DNA: TGTGCCAGCAGTGAAGAAGGGACAGGGGGCGTTTTCGGCTACACCTTC.

J is TRBJ2-3 and V is TRBV7-2; TRBD2 agrees at 10 bases. V was clipped by 4 bases and J by 1 base; unmatched bases: 8. The CDR3 runs to 17 residues. Germline lookup yields CDR1 SGHTA and CDR2 FQGNSA. The CDR3 DNA reads as TGTGCCAGCAGCTACCTTAGCGGGGGGTATGGCACAGATACGCAGTATTTT. It yields the protein CASSYLSGGYGTDTQYF.

CDR3 nucleotide sequence: TGCGCCAGCAGCTTTGGGACAGGGATCACCGGGGAGCTGTTTTTT. Encoded protein: CASSFGTGITGELFF. J is TRBJ2-2 and V is TRBV5-1, with 9 bases fitting TRBD1. Trimming removed 2 bases from V and 4 bases from J; junction bases left unmatched: 3. The CDR3 contains 15 residues. The germline V gene has CDR1 SGHRS and CDR2 YFSETQ.

The J gene is TRBJ1-1, the V gene TRBV29-1, with 7 positions matching TRBD1. Losses at the gene ends were 7 bases for V and 3 bases for J; bases not matched to a gene: 14. From germline, CDR1 is SQVTM and CDR2 ANQGSEA. CDR3 length: 15 amino acids. CDR3 protein: CSASEGGGAYTEAFF. In DNA form, the CDR3 reads TGCAGCGCCTCAGAAGGGGGCGGGGCGTACACTGAAGCTTTCTTT.

The V gene is TRBV2, the J gene TRBJ1-1; the match to TRBD1 covers 7 bases. The CDR3 has 14 residues. The germline CDR1 and CDR2 sequences are SNHLY and FYNNEI. The J segment lost 0 bases and the V segment lost 6 bases, leaving 4 bases of the junction unmatched. The CDR3 DNA reads TGTGCCAGCAGGATAACAGGGGTGAACACTGAAGCTTTCTTT. Amino acids: CASRITGVNTEAFF.